This T cell receptor beta chain was captured by sequencing in a study of OX40 agonist ivuxolimab in advanced cancers. As for the study in general: The mean age was 60 years, ranging from about 23 to 85, with approximately 83% of participants male.

Sequenced by immunoSEQ multiplex PCR; TCRdb stores in-frame clones only, minus some. The table has about 21,000 clones, about 80% seen once. The CDR3 has 17 residues. Trimming removed 6 bases at V and 8 bases at J, with 26 bases between. Germline CDR1 reads MGHRA; CDR2 reads YSYEKL. This chain uses TRBV4-1 with TRBJ2-1; possibly TRBD1 or TRBD2 for D (5 bases each). This TCR derives from an adult with an advanced solid tumor such as melanoma, head and neck, liver or kidney cancer. Sequencing was performed on CD4+ or CD8+ T cells sorted from blood, taken in a trial of the OX40 agonist ivuxolimab. The CDR3 region is CASSGDGTTEARDEQFF. Written as DNA, the CDR3 is TGCGCCAGCAGTGGGGATGGGACGACAGAAGCTCGCGATGAGCAGTTCTTC.